The subject of this entry is one T cell receptor beta chain. The data originate from a study of blood T cell repertoires in COVID-19. Overall study: There were acute and convalescent COVID-19 samples, and they came from the United States, Italy and Spain. PBMCs, B-cell-depleted T cells, or T cells provided the cDNA or gDNA that made up the material.

Original handling: Nucleated cell counts were estimated from reference gene primer amplification. This table comes from immunoSEQ multiplex PCR, and its TCRdb copy is limited to in-frame clones, with some not included. The V and J calls and clone size are taken from that table; D and trimming were inferred from the DNA. The profile shows roughly 250,000 clones, 75% to 85% of them singletons. The sequencing sample was made of peripheral blood. The sequence came from a woman aged 60 to 75 with active or convalescent COVID-19.

CDR3 region: CASSNGKGLIWVENTGELFF. The CDR3, as DNA: TGTGCCAGCAGCAATGGGAAGGGGCTAATTTGGGTGGAGAACACCGGGGAGCTGTTTTTT. The chain uses TRBV21-1 and TRBJ2-2; TRBD1, the D gene given by the table, was not confirmed from the DNA. TRBV21-1 is described as a pseudogene. The CDR3 covers 20 residues.